The source of this T cell receptor (beta chain) is a study of cytomegalovirus exposure and HLA in healthy donors (dated by TCRdb to 2017 to 2019). About the study as a whole: According to an earlier analysis of 587 of the donors, 150 million to 200 million T cells yielded some 120 million unique TCR beta sequences and 250 to 350 Gb of sequence data. On average, 235,054 unique TCR beta nucleotide sequences were sequenced per donor among fewer than 500 genotyped donors of the cohort, with about 17% of those sequences being non-productive. The study used immunosequencing to profile the T cell repertoires of around 600 subjects and linked those repertoires to cytomegalovirus serostatus. Several DR-DQ haplotypes were handled as single units for association and clustering because linkage in the cohort was strong. The number of typed donors differed by locus: about 620-630 for A, B, C, DRB1 and DQB1; approximately 520 for DQA1; some 590 for DPA1; and some 430 for DPB1. To study patterns of TCR occurrence, a later analysis re-analyzed previously published TCR beta repertoires from 550 to 800 donors and added high-resolution HLA genotyping. The genetic ancestry cluster associated with self-reported Caucasian donors included around four fifths of the approximately 400 genotyped donors. Genome-wide SNP genotypes for about 60% of the 666 donors were used in a later genetic analysis, which treated that subset as a discovery cohort. Roughly 300 gigabases of sequencing data and around 88 million unique TCR sequences made up an early release that covered over 550 HLA-typed donors. To predict cytomegalovirus infection status, the study brought together high-throughput TCR immunosequencing, statistical association of individual TCRs with disease status, and machine learning. The aim of the study was to test whether cataloging public T cell receptors could identify signatures of past pathogen exposure. All discovery cohort repertoires had been generated using a single sequencing platform. Donor age, sex, ethnicity and CMV serostatus were compiled alongside the repertoire data. An earlier analysis of fewer than 750 of the donors used high-throughput TCR beta sequencing to judge whether each TCR beta V gene segment behaved as functional or pseudogenic. Rather than using new phenotypic data, the later analysis identified candidate immune exposures from TCR beta sequences and from how often those sequences occurred across donors. HLA typing covered class I and class II loci at four-digit resolution. In addition to the first cohort of roughly 700 subjects, a separate validation cohort of approximately 120 different subjects was used.

Summary of the overall study and its limitations: According to a later analysis, TCR association rates differed among HLA loci, with DRB1 alleles showing the most associated TCRs and HLA-C alleles showing the fewest. A group of highly shared sequence variants was considered likely to be a technical artifact of the sequencing pipeline. When HLA alleles, especially DR and DQ, strongly co-occurred, TCR associations were difficult to assign to individual alleles. At a false discovery rate of 0.05, a later analysis linked 16,951 TCR beta sequences to specific HLA alleles. A later genetic analysis reported fewer N-insertions in productive TCRs among donors in an Asian-associated ancestry cluster than the approximately 670-donor mean. In vitro tests confirmed that three of the cytomegalovirus-associated TCR beta chains recognize cytomegalovirus antigens. In a later analysis, HLA-associated TCR beta chains showed more clonal expansion and lower generation probabilities than non-associated chains that were equally common. The 87-base-pair reads could not distinguish some IMGT-functional V segments, including TRBV6-2 and TRBV6-3, so those segments were excluded. The study listed 164 TCR beta chains as associated with cytomegalovirus. An earlier analysis of approximately 600 of the donors showed that most TCR beta V segments appeared in productive rearrangements either about 87% or about 30% of the time, which broadly matched IMGT annotations. Linkage disequilibrium might explain the correlated functional status among segregating V segments, but an unknown experimental factor could not be excluded. Presence/absence analyses assumed roughly uniform sequencing depth across donors, an assumption that may not hold. V-gene and J-gene trimming of TCR beta chains was associated with a missense DCLRE1C variant in a later genetic analysis, and the association was replicated in an independent cohort. Because counts were too low, about 15 rarely observed V segments, including chromosome 9 orphons, were left out of the earlier analysis of some 600 of the donors. Because HLA typing was unavailable for some donors at each locus, only the typed subset was used in association tests. Cytomegalovirus status was reported to be diagnosed by the classifier with high specificity and sensitivity in both the original and validation cohorts. The authors suggested that the approach could potentially be extended to other disease states and immunological phenotypes. The only immune exposure information available for the cohort was CMV serostatus. A further reported finding was that TCR beta sequences accurately predicted the HLA-A and HLA-B alleles for most subjects in the first cohort. While some public TCRs were present in many individuals, most TCR sequences turned up only very rarely across donors. In a later analysis, most CMV-associated TCR beta chains were found to appear HLA-restricted, with HLA associations seemingly driven largely by CMV exposure. Only TCR beta chains were sequenced in this cohort, and the absence of alpha or paired-chain data limited detectable features. According to a later analysis, parvovirus B19, influenza, CMV and Epstein-Barr virus appeared linked to several top co-occurrence clusters.

This clone was seen more than once but under ten times. Its antigen target is currently unknown. No much larger clonotype is one base removed from it; base qualities were not supplied. The cohort consisted of approximately 690 healthy bone marrow donors. At the time of sampling, all cohort members were nominally healthy, though unrecorded immune exposures were likely present. The donor tested CMV seropositive and was one of the 289 seropositive cohort members. Every donor gave a peripheral blood sample, and the peripheral blood mononuclear cells from that sample were used for TCR beta sequencing. The Qiagen DNeasy Blood Extraction Kit was used to extract genomic DNA from the blood cell samples. The library was built by means of the immunoSEQ multiplex PCR assay. For the multiplex PCR, a mixture combining 60 forward primers for TCR Vbeta segments and 13 reverse primers for TCR Jbeta segments was used. The CDR3 region of rearranged TCR beta genes was amplified from genomic DNA with a multiplex PCR assay. On the Illumina HiSeq System, the amplified TCR beta libraries were sequenced as 87-base-pair reads. The authors' pipeline ran thus. A later analysis tallied about 77 million unique TCR beta chains across the 700 or so repertoires, and some 12 million of those chains were shared by two or more donors. A nearest-neighbor algorithm error-corrected the raw reads and collapsed the reads into unique sequences, merging closely related sequences to remove PCR and sequencing errors. V, D and J gene segments were assigned by aligning CDR3 sequences to IMGT reference sequences. For a sequence to be retained, a match of at least six nucleotides was required to both a V gene segment and a J gene segment. Rearrangements were classified as productive when the CDR3 lacked stop codons and remained in frame with V and J, and all other rearrangements were classified as non-productive. Following IMGT convention, CDR3 was defined as the stretch from the second conserved V-encoded cysteine up to the conserved J-encoded phenylalanine. The earlier analysis of some 580 of the donors excluded any sequence lacking an unambiguous match to a single V gene segment. In an earlier analysis of around 600 of the donors, V segments were called functional above 56.7% productive rearrangements and were called segregating when the between-donor standard deviation exceeded 5%. A statistical classification framework was built to diagnose cytomegalovirus status from the catalog of TCR beta chain sequences. In a later analysis, V and J genes were assigned by comparing TCR nucleotide sequences against IMGT/GENE-DB human TR gene sequences. A later analysis assigned CDR3 sequences and most-parsimonious VDJ recombination scenarios with the TCRdist pipeline. In a later analysis, each TCR beta chain was defined by its CDR3 amino acid sequence together with its V-gene family, and reads lacking a unique V-gene family were excluded. To address suspected cross-contamination and a sequencing artifact, a later analysis removed roughly 580 highly shared, low-generation-probability nucleotide sequences. A later analysis calculated a clonal expansion index for each public chain from normalized within-repertoire ranks of inferred template counts. In a later analysis, generation probabilities were computed using a VDJ recombination model fitted to out-of-frame rearrangements, and the results were checked against IGoR. Hypergeometric tests were used in a later analysis to score TCR-TCR, TCR-HLA and TCR-CMV co-occurrence, with a repertoire-size bias correction applied to the TCR pairs. A later analysis estimated false discovery rates by permuting HLA or CMV assignments 20 times. A later analysis grouped co-occurring TCRs with DBSCAN, adding TCRdist sequence similarity when clustering within HLA-allele-positive subsets. For co-occurrence clustering, repertoires with fewer than 30,000 or more than 120,000 public chains were excluded, along with about five repertoires with anomalous nucleotide sharing. The immuneACCESS repertoire file appears here via TCRdb, limited to in-frame rearrangements. These files lack a portion of the clones; in checked studies, under half of the deficit traces to unresolved V genes, and the cause of the others is not known. The V and J calls and the clone size are those of that table, but D and trimming were determined from the DNA. The sample has 65,000 to 95,000 clones on record, 60% to 85% of them singletons. Around 5.1% of the sample goes to the ten largest clones.

CDR1 and CDR2 are read off the germline V gene as LGHNA and YNFKEQ. Germline trimming amounts to 4 bases on V and 7 bases on J, with 12 as the count of junction bases outside the gene matches. CDR3 length: 16 amino acids, cysteine to phenylalanine. The sequence is cut down to CDR3 DNA, 48 bases in frame from base 1. The receptor's source is a male donor in good health and CMV-seropositive. Material: PBMCs. The rearranged chain carries TRBV4-2 and TRBJ2-1, and TRBD2 matches 8 of the central bases. The DNA reads TGTGCCAGCAGCCGCCCCAGCGGGAGTGTTTCGAATGAGCAGTTCTTC. Its translation is CASSRPSGSVSNEQFF.